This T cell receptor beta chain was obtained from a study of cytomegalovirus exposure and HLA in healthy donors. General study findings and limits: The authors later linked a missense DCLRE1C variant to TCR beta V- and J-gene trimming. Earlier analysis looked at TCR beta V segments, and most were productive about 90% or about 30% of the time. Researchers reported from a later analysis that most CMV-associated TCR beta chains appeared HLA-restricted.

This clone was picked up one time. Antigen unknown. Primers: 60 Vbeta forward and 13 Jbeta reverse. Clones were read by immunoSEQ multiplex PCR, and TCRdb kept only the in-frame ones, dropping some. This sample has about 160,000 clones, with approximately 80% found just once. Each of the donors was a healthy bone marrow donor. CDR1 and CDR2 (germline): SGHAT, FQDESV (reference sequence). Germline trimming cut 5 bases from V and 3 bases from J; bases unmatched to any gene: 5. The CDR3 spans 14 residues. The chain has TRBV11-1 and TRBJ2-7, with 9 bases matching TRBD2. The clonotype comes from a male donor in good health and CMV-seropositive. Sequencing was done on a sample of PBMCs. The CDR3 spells CASSALAGYYEQYF. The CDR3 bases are TGTGCCAGCAGCGCTCTAGCGGGGTACTACGAGCAGTACTTC.